This T cell receptor beta chain originates from a study of beta chain features in type 1 diabetes. Study-level points and caveats: TCRB repertoires of naive, central memory and Treg cells appeared more similar among patients than among healthy donors. Insertion counts at VDJ junctions were lower in type 1 diabetes patients, who also showed more deletions there. For Type 1 diabetes patients, all four CD4+ subsets carried TCRB CDR3s that were moderately but significantly shorter.

Purity (above 95%) was reached by all sorted populations. This clone was detected only a few times. Its antigen is still unknown. The sample carries other DNA sequences with the same CDR3. The CDR3 extends over 13 amino acids. CDR1 and CDR2 (germline): SGHTA, FQGNSA. Trimming shortened V by 5 bases and J by 0 bases, and 5 bases separated the two germline ends. Every isolated RNA sample was fully reverse transcribed, so sequencing captured expressed TCRB transcripts. Profiling relied on immunoSEQ multiplex PCR, and the TCRdb table lists in-frame clones only, not all of them. The sample holds 200,000 to 300,000 clones, about a tenth seen once.

This chain uses TRBV7-2 with TRBJ2-1; D not resolved. Material for sequencing was naive CD4+ T cells from blood. The clonotype comes from a man younger than 40 with type 1 diabetes. DNA for the CDR3: TGTGCCAGCAGCCGAGACTCCTACAATGAGCAGTTCTTC. This translates into CASSRDSYNEQFF.